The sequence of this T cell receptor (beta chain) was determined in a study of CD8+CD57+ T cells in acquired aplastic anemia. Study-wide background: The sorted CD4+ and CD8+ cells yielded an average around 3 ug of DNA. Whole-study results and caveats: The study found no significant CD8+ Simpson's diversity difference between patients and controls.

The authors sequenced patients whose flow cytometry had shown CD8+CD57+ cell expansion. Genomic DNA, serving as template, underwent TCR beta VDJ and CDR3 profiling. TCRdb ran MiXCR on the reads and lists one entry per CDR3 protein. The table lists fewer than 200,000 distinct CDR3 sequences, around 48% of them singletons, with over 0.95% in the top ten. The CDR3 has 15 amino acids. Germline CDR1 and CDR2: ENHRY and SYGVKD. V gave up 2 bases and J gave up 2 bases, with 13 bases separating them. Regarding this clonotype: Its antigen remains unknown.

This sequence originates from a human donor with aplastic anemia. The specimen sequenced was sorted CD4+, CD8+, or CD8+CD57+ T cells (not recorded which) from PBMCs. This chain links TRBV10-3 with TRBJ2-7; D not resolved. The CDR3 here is CAISEGVAGPYEQYF. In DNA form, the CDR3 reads TGTGCCATCAGTGAGGGGGTGGCAGGTCCCTACGAGCAGTACTTC.